This T cell receptor (beta chain) is drawn from a study of T cell responses to AZD1222 COVID-19 vaccine. Study summary: Analysis merged second doses at about 4 or about 12 weeks.

CDR3 length: 15 amino acids. Per germline, CDR1 MDHEN and CDR2 SYDVKM. The V and J ends lost 9 bases and 8 bases respectively, with 25 bases between them. Details on this clone: Its antigen is currently unknown.

Some clones are missing from TCRdb's copy, which holds only in-frame ones; the method was immunoSEQ multiplex PCR. The data contain about 88,000 clones, 92% of them singletons. General observations from the study: Targeting of unmutated variant regions was reportedly seen in nearly half of spike-specific TCRs. Researchers took repertoire samples only after the peak T cell response had come.

The chain uses TRBV28 and TRBJ1-2; D possibly corresponds to TRBD1 (6 bases). The TCR comes from an adult in good health. The sample here was peripheral blood, taken on day 0 of AZD1222 vaccination. The CDR3 spells CASTAPGRGREGYTF. The DNA for the CDR3 is TGTGCCAGTACCGCGCCGGGCAGGGGTAGAGAGGGCTACACCTTC.